The 15 T cell receptor beta chains reported below all come from one sample, sequenced in a study of blood T cell repertoires in COVID-19. Produced via immunoSEQ multiplex PCR; TCRdb's table is partial and in-frame only. The data show roughly 150,000 clones, 75% to 90% seen once. Sequencing was performed on peripheral blood. These receptors came from a woman in her 70s with acute or convalescent COVID-19.

In this sample, this clone turned up once. CDR3 DNA sequence: TGTGCCAGTAGTCTTCCGGGACACCAGAACACTGAAGCTTTCTTT. This translates into CASSLPGHQNTEAFF. The chain recombines TRBV19 with TRBJ1-1; possible D gene TRBD1, 6 bases. CDR1 and CDR2 from the germline V gene are LNHDA and SQIVND (reference sequence). The CDR3 spans 15 residues. Trimming removed 5 bases from V and 1 base from J, with 14 bases in between.

The genes are TRBV6-6 and TRBJ2-5, with 11 bases fitting TRBD2. This CDR3 is 15 amino acids long. Germline values: CDR1 MNHNY, CDR2 SVGAGI (reference sequence). Unmatched junction bases numbered 5, after V lost 5 bases and J lost 3 bases. The chain's CDR3 is CASSTLAGGKETQYF. As DNA, the CDR3 is TGTGCCAGCAGTACTCTAGCGGGGGGAAAAGAGACCCAGTACTTC.

This clone was seen once. The CDR3, as DNA: TGCGCCAGCAGTGAGTCGAACCAGGGCCGAGGCGGGGAGCTGTTTTTT. This sequence encodes CASSESNQGRGGELFF. This sequence joins TRBV10-2 and TRBJ2-2; TRBD1 might be the D (5 bases). V was pared by 0 bases and J by 7 bases, with 15 bases between. This CDR3 spans 16 amino acids. CDR1 and CDR2 (germline): WSHSY, SAAADI.

The chain is built from TRBV28 and TRBJ2-7; D might be TRBD1 (5 bases). The germline CDR1 and CDR2 sequences are MDHEN and SYDVKM. The CDR3 has 16 amino acids. V lost 6 bases, J lost 0 bases, and 18 bases lay in between. CDR3 nucleotides: TGTGCCAGCAGCACCACAGGAAGGTTGAGCTCCTACGAGCAGTACGTC. Translation gives CASSTTGRLSSYEQYV.

The chain uses TRBV4-1 and TRBJ2-2; the match to TRBD2 covers 10 bases. This CDR3 comprises 16 residues. With V trimmed by 4 bases and J by 4 bases, 6 bases remained unmatched. Germline CDR1 is MGHRA and CDR2 is YSYEKL. The CDR3 reads CASSRQRGGSTGELFF. The CDR3 nucleotides read TGCGCCAGCAGCCGCCAGCGGGGGGGCAGCACCGGGGAGCTGTTTTTT.

V and J are TRBV30 and TRBJ1-6; a weak D match, TRBD1 (6 bases). The CDR3 spans 16 residues. Germline lookup yields CDR1 GTSNPN and CDR2 SVGIG (reference sequence). Trimming took 0 bases from V and 7 from J, leaving 16 bases between them. The CDR3 region has the DNA TGTGCCTGGAGTGTACCCGGCAGGGGCGGGAATTCACCCCTCCACTTT. Protein: CAWSVPGRGGNSPLHF. Combining the CDR3 with reference TRBV30 and TRBJ1-6 gives the whole variable domain SQTIHQWPATLVQPVGSPLSLECTVEGTSNPNLYWYRQAAGRGLQLLFYSVGIGQISSEVPQNLSASRPQDRQFILSSKKLLLSDSGFYLCAWSVPGRGGNSPLHFGNGTRLTVT.

This clone was observed a single time. CDR3 in DNA: TGTGCCAGCAATGGCAGCCCCGGGAGTGGTAACTCTGGGGCCAACGTCCTGACTTTC. This translates into CASNGSPGSGNSGANVLTF. This rearrangement joins TRBV28 to TRBJ2-6; D might be TRBD2 (6 bases). The V gene's germline CDR1 is MDHEN and CDR2 SYDVKM. This CDR3 comprises 19 residues. Trimming removed 7 bases from V and 0 bases from J, with 22 bases in between.

This chain connects TRBV7-2 to TRBJ1-5; D is possibly TRBD1 (5 bases). V was trimmed by 2 bases and J by 0 bases, leaving 11 bases between them. CDR1 SGHTA and CDR2 FQGNSA come from the germline V gene. This CDR3 region has 16 residues. The DNA for the CDR3 is TGTGCCAGCAGCTTACAGGGTAGCCCTAGCAATCAGCCCCAGCATTTT. Translation gives CASSLQGSPSNQPQHF.

V usage is TRBV7-9 and J usage is TRBJ2-2, with D perhaps matching TRBD1 (6 bases). Germline CDR1 and CDR2: SEHNR and FQNEAQ (reference sequence). Trimming removed 2 bases from V and 1 base from J, with 11 bases in between. CDR3 length equals 16 residues. CDR3 bases: TGTGCCAGCAGCTTAACGACAGGCTTGAACACCGGGGAGCTGTTTTTT. This sequence encodes CASSLTTGLNTGELFF.

This chain connects TRBV28 to TRBJ1-2; 7 positions match TRBD1. CDR1 and CDR2 from the germline V gene are MDHEN and SYDVKM. CDR3 length: 14 amino acids. The V and J ends lost 7 bases and 11 bases, in that order; junction bases with no gene match: 16. CDR3 amino acids: CASNTMSGQRVYTF. The CDR3 nucleotides read TGTGCCAGCAATACAATGTCGGGACAGAGGGTTTACACCTTC.

V is TRBV19 and J is TRBJ1-6; D not certain. CDR1 LNHDA and CDR2 SQIVND come from the germline V gene (reference sequence). V was pared by 11 bases and J by 7 bases, with 18 bases between. The CDR3 consists of 14 residues. CDR3 sequence reads: CAPRCAVRNSPLHF. The CDR3 nucleotides are TGTGCCCCACGTTGCGCTGTTCGGAATTCACCCCTCCACTTT.

The chain recombines TRBV20-1 with TRBJ1-5; no clear D gene. Trimming left V 3 bases short and J 2 bases short, with 11 bases between. Looked up from germline, CDR1 is DFQATT and CDR2 is SNEGSKA (reference sequence). The CDR3 is made up of 14 amino acids. The DNA of the CDR3 is TGCAGTGCTAGTGTGGGCTGGGGCAATCAGCCCCAGCATTTT. It yields the protein CSASVGWGNQPQHF.

This clone was counted only a few times. The chain recombines TRBV18 with TRBJ1-1; tentative D call: TRBD1 (6 bases). The germline V gene has CDR1 KGHSH and CDR2 LQKENI. V lost 5 bases to trimming and J lost 7 bases, with 11 bases between them. CDR3 length equals 12 residues. The CDR3 loop reads CASSNGQFEAFF. In DNA, the CDR3 is TGTGCCAGCTCAAACGGACAGTTTGAAGCTTTCTTT.

CDR3 nucleotide sequence: TGTGCCAGCAGGACAGTAAACCCCAATTCACCCCTCCACTTT. Its protein product is CASRTVNPNSPLHF. This sequence joins TRBV6-5 and TRBJ1-6, with D possibly being TRBD1 (5 bases). With 6 bases removed from V and 7 bases from J, the gap between germline ends came to 13 bases. The CDR3 sequence is 14 residues long. Germline V gene sequence: CDR1 MNHEY, CDR2 SVGAGI.

A few counts support this clone. The V gene is TRBV6-5, the J gene TRBJ2-1; D gene unclear. CDR3 length: 14 residues. V gave up 5 bases and J gave up 4 bases, with 12 bases separating them. CDR1 is MNHEY, CDR2 SVGAGI, per germline. The CDR3 DNA is TGTGCCAGCAGTACTACCCTCGAGTACAATGAGCAGTTCTTC. Translation gives CASSTTLEYNEQFF.